The sequence of this T cell receptor beta chain was determined in a study of beta chain features in type 1 diabetes (dated by TCRdb to between 2017 and 2018). Regarding the study in general: Patients and healthy donors did not differ in mean age, gender distribution, total cell number or subset yield. A total of approximately 99,000,000 sorted cells were examined across all samples, and RNA yield correlated strongly with the number of cells per subset. The study compared the TCRB repertoires of sorted circulating CD4+ T cell subsets in recently diagnosed type 1 diabetes patients with those in matched healthy donors. Naive and central memory subsets were obtained from all 30 or so donors, but regulatory and stem cell-like memory subsets were isolated from only 8 patients and 8 healthy donors.

Taken from cysteine to phenylalanine, the CDR3 has 12 residues. Only the CDR3 part of the read is kept: 36 bases, read in frame from the first base. As encoded in the germline V gene (reference sequence), CDR1 is GTSNPN while CDR2 is SVGIG. V and J are truncated by 6 bases and 1 base respectively, leaving an intervening sequence of 8 bases. Each donor gave one peripheral blood draw, averaging roughly 120 mL, which was collected into heparinised tubes. A BD FACSAria II and a panel including CD45RO, CCR7, CD25, CD127, CD95 and CD27 were used to sort naive, central memory, regulatory and stem cell-like memory CD4+ T cells. Purity was above 95% for every sorted population. PBMCs were isolated immediately by Lymphoprep density gradient centrifugation and stained directly without culture. So that batch effects would be minimized, each experiment stained and sorted samples in pairs, pairing one healthy donor with one patient.

Beyond this particular receptor, the publication reports: Because small numbers of individuals were included in the HLA sub-analyses, any influence of HLA type on TCRB rearrangement was left unresolved. Because cDNA was sequenced instead of genomic DNA, highly expressing activated cells could be over-represented, though the groups showed no difference in activation or CD3 levels. A moderate but significant shortening of TCRB CDR3 length was observed in type 1 diabetes patients in all four CD4+ subsets. Fewer insertions and more nucleotide deletions at VDJ recombination sites were observed in patients with type 1 diabetes, implying thymic rearrangement abnormalities. PCR might favor shorter templates, but patient and control samples were amplified and corrected together, so any skew would affect both groups equally. The naive, central memory and regulatory TCRB repertoires appeared to resemble one another more closely among patients than among healthy donors.

As regards this clone: Its antigen specificity is not known. One base away there is no much larger clone; base qualities are not given.

The entire amount of isolated RNA was reverse transcribed using the High Capacity cDNA Reverse Transcription Kit, so the sequenced TCRB transcripts were expressed ones. Deep immunoSEQ sequencing was applied to naive, central memory and regulatory T cell samples, giving an average of about 3.6 million total reads per sample. After sorted cells were lysed in RLT buffer, RNA was extracted with DNase-treated RNeasy Micro or Mini kits, with the choice depending on cell number. Each cell subset was processed separately to prevent cross-contamination, with patient and healthy donor samples processed together. Using the immunoSEQ multiplex PCR, TCRB sequences were amplified from cDNA into 87-bp fragments spanning the CDR3 region. Sequencing of the amplicons was done on the Illumina HiSeq platform. The authors' pipeline ran thus. Synthetic template baselines were used to correct PCR bias computationally, reads within Hamming distance 2 were collapsed, and singletons that could not be merged were discarded. Reads were aligned against IMGT so that V, D and J genes, CDR3 length and insertions or deletions at six rearrangement sites could be assigned. Within each subset, clonotype counts were normalized to the number of sorted cells before true diversity and Gini coefficients were calculated with the tcR R package. Repertoire sharing was quantified using the overlap coefficient calculated on TCRB nucleotide sequences. As a proxy for the pre-selection repertoire, out-of-frame TCRB sequences from naive cells were analyzed. The immuneACCESS repertoire file appears here via TCRdb, limited to in-frame rearrangements. These files lack a portion of the clones; in checked studies, under half of the deficit traces to unresolved V genes, and the cause of the others is not known. V and J calls and clone size are those listed in that table; D and trimming were worked out from the DNA. For this sample the table gives hundreds of thousands of clones, of which roughly 70% were detected only once. The top ten constitute almost 0.055% of the sample.

The sequenced material came from naive CD4+ T cells from blood. Reading the label with the study, this specimen's cell subset or site is: true naive CD4+ T cells. The chain employs TRBV30 and TRBJ2-3; the D gene lacks a confident call. The TCR originated in a young man in good health. The CDR3 reads as follows: CACSAGTDTQYF. Here is the DNA: TGTGCCTGCTCCGCGGGCACAGATACGCAGTATTTT.